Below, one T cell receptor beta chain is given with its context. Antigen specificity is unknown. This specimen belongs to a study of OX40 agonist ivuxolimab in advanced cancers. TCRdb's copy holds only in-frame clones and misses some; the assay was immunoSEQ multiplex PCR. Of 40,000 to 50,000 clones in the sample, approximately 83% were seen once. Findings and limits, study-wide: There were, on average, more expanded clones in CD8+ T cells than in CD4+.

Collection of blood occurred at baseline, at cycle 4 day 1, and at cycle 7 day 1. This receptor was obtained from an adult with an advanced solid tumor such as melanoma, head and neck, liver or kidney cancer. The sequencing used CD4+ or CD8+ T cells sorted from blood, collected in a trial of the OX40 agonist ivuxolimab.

CDR3 DNA: TGTGCCAGCAGCACGACCGCGGTGGCTGGGGAGACCCAGTACTTC. Its protein product is CASSTTAVAGETQYF. The V call is TRBV2, the J call TRBJ2-5; D uncertain. The length of the CDR3 is 15 residues. V was cut by 6 bases and J by 5 bases, with 19 bases left in between. The germline CDR1 and CDR2 sequences are SNHLY and FYNNEI.